These 14 T cell receptor beta chains originate from one sample sequenced in a study of blood T cell repertoires in COVID-19. Profiled with immunoSEQ multiplex PCR; TCRdb holds only in-frame clones, not every one. The table lists hundreds of thousands of clones, roughly 85% of them singletons. Input material: peripheral blood. These receptors were taken from a human donor in a cohort sampled during active COVID-19.

This clone was detected only once. The chain combines TRBV30 with TRBJ1-4, with 7 positions matching TRBD1. Germline V gives CDR1 GTSNPN, CDR2 SVGIG (reference sequence). Trimming removed 0 bases from V and 7 bases from J; junction bases left unmatched: 5. This CDR3 spans 14 amino acids. CDR3 nucleotide sequence: TGTGCCTGGAGTGTAGGGGGCGCTAGTGAAAAACTGTTTTTT. This encodes CAWSVGGASEKLFF.

The chain links TRBV6-2 or TRBV6-3 to TRBJ2-2; weak D call: TRBD1 (6 bases). Trimming pared 5 bases from V and 1 base from J, leaving 8 bases between. The germline V gene encodes CDR1 MNHEY and CDR2 SVGEGT. This CDR3 comprises 14 residues. CDR3: CASSKDRNTGELFF. DNA for the CDR3: TGTGCCAGCAGTAAGGACAGGAACACCGGGGAGCTGTTTTTT.

This chain joins TRBV9 and TRBJ2-5, with 9 positions matching TRBD2. The CDR3 is made up of 16 amino acids. Losses at the gene ends were 4 bases for V and 4 bases for J; bases not matched to a gene: 11. In germline, CDR1 is SGDLS, CDR2 YYNGEE. In nucleotides, the CDR3 is TGTGCCAGCAGCCCCCTGGCGGGGGGGCCCGGAGAGACCCAGTACTTC. Translated: CASSPLAGGPGETQYF.

This clone was seen once. The chain combines TRBV29-1 with TRBJ1-2; TRBD1 might be the D (5 bases). Germline CDR1 reads SQVTM; CDR2 reads ANQGSEA. With 5 bases removed from V and 7 bases from J, the gap between germline ends came to 14 bases. This CDR3 has 12 amino acids. CDR3: CSVLVREGGYTF. The CDR3 DNA reads as TGCAGCGTTTTGGTCAGGGAGGGTGGCTACACCTTC.

This chain connects TRBV27 to TRBJ2-7, with TRBD2 as a possible D gene (5 bases). The V gene's germline CDR1 is MNHEY and CDR2 SMNVEV (reference sequence). The CDR3 has 15 residues. V was clipped by 6 bases and J by 4 bases, with 19 bases between them. The CDR3 nucleotides are TGTGCCAGCAGCCTAATCGGGGAGACTTGGTACGAGCAGTACTTC. Translating gives CASSLIGETWYEQYF.

This clone was counted between two and nine times. V and J are TRBV25-1 and TRBJ1-6; D call uncertain. The V end was cut by 2 bases, the J end by 0 bases, with 5 bases between. The CDR3 covers 15 residues. Germline V lookup: CDR1 MGHDK, CDR2 SYGVNS. For the CDR3, the DNA is TGTGCCAGCAGTGAACTGAGCTCCTATAATTCACCCCTCCACTTT. Its protein is CASSELSSYNSPLHF.

This clone was found a few times. The rearrangement uses TRBV6-5 and TRBJ1-5, with a tentative D call TRBD1 (6 bases). CDR1 and CDR2 from the germline V gene are MNHEY and SVGAGI. The CDR3 runs to 13 residues. The V end lost 4 bases, the J end lost 4 bases, and 8 bases lay between the germline ends. The CDR3 DNA reads TGTGCCAGCAGTTTCAGGGGTAATCAGCCCCAGCATTTT. Its translation is CASSFRGNQPQHF.

In this sample, this clone turned up a few times. This chain uses TRBV25-1 with TRBJ2-1; D might be TRBD1 (5 bases). The V end lost 2 bases, the J end lost 8 bases, and 10 bases lay between the germline ends. Germline-derived CDR1 and CDR2 are MGHDK and SYGVNS. CDR3 length: 13 amino acids. Written as DNA, the CDR3 is TGTGCCAGCAGTGAACTAGGGGTCCATGAGCAGTTCTTC. Translating it yields CASSELGVHEQFF.

This chain joins TRBV7-3 and TRBJ2-6; D call uncertain. CDR1 and CDR2 (germline): SGHTA, FQGTGA. V lost 5 bases and J lost 3, with 11 bases in between. There are 15 residues in the CDR3. DNA of the CDR3: TGTGCCAGCAGCCGCTACGAGAGTGGGGCCAACGTCCTGACTTTC. Its translation is CASSRYESGANVLTF.

This sequence joins TRBV19 and TRBJ1-5, with a weak D call TRBD1 (6 bases). V lost 8 bases and J 6 bases, leaving 14 bases between the germline ends. Germline loops: CDR1 LNHDA, CDR2 SQIVND (reference sequence). The CDR3 loop spans 13 amino acids. In DNA form, the CDR3 reads TGTGCCAGTCACAGGGCAAGCCCTCAGCCCCAGCATTTT. Encoded protein: CASHRASPQPQHF.

This chain connects TRBV30 to TRBJ1-1; no clear D. CDR3 length: 12 residues. V was shortened by 2 bases and J by 7 bases, with 11 bases between the two germline ends. The germline V gene encodes CDR1 GTSNPN and CDR2 SVGIG (reference sequence). The CDR3 is CAWSPTIYEAFF. Written as DNA, the CDR3 is TGTGCCTGGAGTCCTACTATATATGAAGCTTTCTTT.

The chain couples TRBV7-3 to TRBJ2-1; maybe TRBD2 (6 bases). Per the germline V gene, CDR1 is SGHTA and CDR2 is FQGTGA. V was clipped by 9 bases and J by 0 bases, with 9 bases between them. The CDR3 length is 13 residues. The CDR3 loop reads CASAAGSYNEQFF. The CDR3 DNA is TGTGCCAGTGCAGCGGGCTCCTACAATGAGCAGTTCTTC.

The V gene is TRBV5-4, the J gene TRBJ1-1, with a possible D match to TRBD1 (6 bases). Germline V CDR1 and CDR2: SGHNT, YYREEE (reference sequence). This CDR3 contains 15 residues. V gave up 1 base and J gave up 1 base, with 11 bases separating them. CDR3: CASSLLQGKNTEAFF. The CDR3 bases are TGTGCCAGCAGCTTGCTTCAGGGGAAGAACACTGAAGCTTTCTTT.

The rearrangement uses TRBV7-9 and TRBJ2-3; D is uncertain. The CDR3 has 15 residues. Germline CDR1 SEHNR, CDR2 FQNEAQ (reference sequence). Trimming took off 5 bases at V and 0 bases at J, with 12 bases between the two ends. Here the CDR3 reads CASSVQNPSTDTQYF. CDR3 DNA: TGTGCCAGCAGCGTACAGAATCCTAGCACAGATACGCAGTATTTT. Full variable domain (rest looked up from reference TRBV7-9 and TRBJ2-3): DTGVSQNPRHKITKRGQNVTFRCDPISEHNRLYWYRQTLGQGPEFLTYFQNEAQLEKSRLLSDRFSAERPKGSFSTLEIQRTEQGDSAMYLCASSVQNPSTDTQYFGPGTRLTVL.